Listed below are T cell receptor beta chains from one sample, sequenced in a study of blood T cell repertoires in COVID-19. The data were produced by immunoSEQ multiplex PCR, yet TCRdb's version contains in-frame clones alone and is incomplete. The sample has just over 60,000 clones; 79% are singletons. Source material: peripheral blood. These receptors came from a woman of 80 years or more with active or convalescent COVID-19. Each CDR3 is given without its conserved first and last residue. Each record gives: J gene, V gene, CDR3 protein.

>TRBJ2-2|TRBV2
ASTATSGGAGTGELF
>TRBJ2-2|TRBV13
ASSLVGRNTGELF
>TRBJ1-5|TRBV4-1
ASSQEYRGEYDQPQH
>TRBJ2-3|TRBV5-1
ASSSSPTDTQY
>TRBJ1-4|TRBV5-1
ASSLEGRGLSNEKLF
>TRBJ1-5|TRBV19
ASSIGRVQPQH
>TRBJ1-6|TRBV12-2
ASRPASQGPHNSPLH
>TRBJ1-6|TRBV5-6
ASSYAGTGRWSPLH
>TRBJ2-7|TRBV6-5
ASRETDRGEQY
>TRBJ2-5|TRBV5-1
ASSLLGLAGEETQY
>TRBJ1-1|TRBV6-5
ASSWTGESEAF
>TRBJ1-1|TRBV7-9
ASSLFRGLNTEAF
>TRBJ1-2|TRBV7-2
ASSLGWQGNYGYT
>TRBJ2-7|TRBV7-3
ASSLTAGGFDEQY
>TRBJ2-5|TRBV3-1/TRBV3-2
ASSPYQLAGGTGETQY
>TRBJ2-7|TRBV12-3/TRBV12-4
ASSRQGIRY
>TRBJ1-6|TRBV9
ASSETTGVLGNSPLH
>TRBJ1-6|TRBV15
ATSRVTGGYNSPLH
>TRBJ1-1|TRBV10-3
ASRDRGRGVEGTEAF
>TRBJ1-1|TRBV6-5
ASSRDTEAF
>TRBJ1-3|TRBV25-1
ASSPPGQGYRNTIY
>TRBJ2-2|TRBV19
ASTRGQGGYTGELF
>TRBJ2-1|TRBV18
ASSRRGLAGDEQF
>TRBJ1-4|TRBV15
ATSTRDRTEKLF
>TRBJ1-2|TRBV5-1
ASSHRDSYGYT
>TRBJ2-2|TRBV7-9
ASRGTAYSTGELF
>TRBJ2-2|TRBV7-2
ASSSPSGTIHTGELF
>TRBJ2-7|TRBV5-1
ASSLAHLAGTYEQY
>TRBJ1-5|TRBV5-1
ASSPGGRGRDQPQH
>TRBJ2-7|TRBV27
ASSKAITTGKVYEQY
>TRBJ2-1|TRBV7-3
ASSLSPGYNEQF
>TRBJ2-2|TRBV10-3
AISGQGPGELF
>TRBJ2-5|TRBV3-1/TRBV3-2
ASSFLVLETQY
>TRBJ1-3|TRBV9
ASSAQSSGNTIY
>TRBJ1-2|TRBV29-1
SVEGQGTEGYT
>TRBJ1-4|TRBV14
ASSLTEYRNEKLF
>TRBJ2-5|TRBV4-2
ASSQDLPAGGPKYQETQY